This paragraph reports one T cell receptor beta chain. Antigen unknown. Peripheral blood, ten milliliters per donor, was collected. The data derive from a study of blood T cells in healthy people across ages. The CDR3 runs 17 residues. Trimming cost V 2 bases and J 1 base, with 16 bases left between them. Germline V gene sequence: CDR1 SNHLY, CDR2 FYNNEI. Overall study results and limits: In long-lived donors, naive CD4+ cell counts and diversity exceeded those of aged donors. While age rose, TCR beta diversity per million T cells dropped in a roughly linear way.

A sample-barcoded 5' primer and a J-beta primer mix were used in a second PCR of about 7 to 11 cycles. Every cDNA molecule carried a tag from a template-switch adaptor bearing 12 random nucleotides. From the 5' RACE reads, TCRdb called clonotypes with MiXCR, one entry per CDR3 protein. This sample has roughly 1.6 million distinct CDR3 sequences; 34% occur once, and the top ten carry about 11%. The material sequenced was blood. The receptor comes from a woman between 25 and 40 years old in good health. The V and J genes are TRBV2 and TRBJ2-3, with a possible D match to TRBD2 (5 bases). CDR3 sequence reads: CASSEIMLLAGTDTQYF. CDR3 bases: TGTGCCAGCAGTGAAATTATGTTGCTAGCCGGCACAGATACGCAGTATTTT.